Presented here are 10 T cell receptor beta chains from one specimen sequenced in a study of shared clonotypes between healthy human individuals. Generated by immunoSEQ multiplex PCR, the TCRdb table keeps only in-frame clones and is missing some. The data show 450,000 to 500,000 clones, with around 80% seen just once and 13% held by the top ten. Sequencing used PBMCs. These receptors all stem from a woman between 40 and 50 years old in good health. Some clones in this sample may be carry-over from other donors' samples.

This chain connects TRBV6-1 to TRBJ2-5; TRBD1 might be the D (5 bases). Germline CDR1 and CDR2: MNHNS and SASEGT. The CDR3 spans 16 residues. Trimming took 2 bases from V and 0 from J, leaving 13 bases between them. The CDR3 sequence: CASSERQLSYQETQYF. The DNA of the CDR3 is TGTGCCAGCAGTGAAAGACAGCTATCGTACCAAGAGACCCAGTACTTC.

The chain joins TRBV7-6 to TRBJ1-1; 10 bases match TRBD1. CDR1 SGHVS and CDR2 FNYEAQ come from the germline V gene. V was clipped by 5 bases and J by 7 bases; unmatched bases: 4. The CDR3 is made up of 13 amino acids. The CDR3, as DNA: TGTGCCAGCAGCGCGGACAGGGGGAGTGAAGCTTTCTTT. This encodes CASSADRGSEAFF.

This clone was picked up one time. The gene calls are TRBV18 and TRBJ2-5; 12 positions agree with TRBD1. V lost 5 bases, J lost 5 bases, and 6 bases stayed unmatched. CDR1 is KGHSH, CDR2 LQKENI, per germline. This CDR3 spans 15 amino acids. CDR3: CASSNRDRGPETQYF. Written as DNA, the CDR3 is TGTGCCAGCTCAAACCGGGACAGGGGGCCGGAGACCCAGTACTTC.

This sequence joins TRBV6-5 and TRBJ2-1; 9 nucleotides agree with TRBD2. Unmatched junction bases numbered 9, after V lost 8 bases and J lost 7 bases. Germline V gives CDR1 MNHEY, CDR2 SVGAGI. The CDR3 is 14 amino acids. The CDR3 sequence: CASRAGGRGNEQFF. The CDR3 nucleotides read TGTGCCAGCCGCGCGGGCGGGAGGGGGAATGAGCAGTTCTTC.

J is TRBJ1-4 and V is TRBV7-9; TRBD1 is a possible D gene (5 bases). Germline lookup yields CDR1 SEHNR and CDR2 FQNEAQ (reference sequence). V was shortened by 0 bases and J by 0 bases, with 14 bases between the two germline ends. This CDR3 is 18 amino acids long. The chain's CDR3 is CASSLAVGTWATNEKLFF. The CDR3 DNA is TGTGCCAGCAGCTTAGCTGTCGGGACCTGGGCAACTAATGAAAAACTGTTTTTT.

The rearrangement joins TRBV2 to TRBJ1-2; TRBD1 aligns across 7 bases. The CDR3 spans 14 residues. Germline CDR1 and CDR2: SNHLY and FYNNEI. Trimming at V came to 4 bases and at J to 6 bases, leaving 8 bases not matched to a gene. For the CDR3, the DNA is TGTGCCAGCAGTGTAAGGGGGCGCAGCGATGGCTACACCTTC. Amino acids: CASSVRGRSDGYTF.

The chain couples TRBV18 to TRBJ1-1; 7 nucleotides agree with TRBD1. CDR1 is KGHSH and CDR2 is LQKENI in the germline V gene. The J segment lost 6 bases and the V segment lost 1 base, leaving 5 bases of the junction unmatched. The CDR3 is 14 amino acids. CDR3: CASSPRGRGAEAFF. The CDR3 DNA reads TGTGCCAGCTCACCACGGGGCAGGGGGGCTGAAGCTTTCTTT.

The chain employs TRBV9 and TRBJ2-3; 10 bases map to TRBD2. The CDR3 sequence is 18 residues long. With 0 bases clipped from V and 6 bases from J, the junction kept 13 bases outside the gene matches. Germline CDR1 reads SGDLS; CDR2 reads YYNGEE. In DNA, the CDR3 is TGTGCCAGCAGCGTAGCTCGAGCCCCTAGCGGGAGTATGGATACGCAGTATTTT. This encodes CASSVARAPSGSMDTQYF.

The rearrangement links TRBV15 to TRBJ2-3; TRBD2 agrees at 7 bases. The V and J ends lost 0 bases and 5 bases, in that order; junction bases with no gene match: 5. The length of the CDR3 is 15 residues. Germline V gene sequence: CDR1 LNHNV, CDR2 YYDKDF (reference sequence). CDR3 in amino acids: CATSRDGGSGDTQYF. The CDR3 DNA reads TGTGCCACCAGCAGAGATGGCGGGAGTGGAGATACGCAGTATTTT.

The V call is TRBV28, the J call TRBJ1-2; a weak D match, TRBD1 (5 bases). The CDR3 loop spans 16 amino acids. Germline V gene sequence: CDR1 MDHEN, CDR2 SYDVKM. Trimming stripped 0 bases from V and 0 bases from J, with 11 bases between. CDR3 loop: CASSLWTDQTNYGYTF. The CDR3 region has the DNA TGTGCCAGCAGTTTATGGACAGATCAAACTAACTATGGCTACACCTTC.